A single sample is the source of the 21 T cell receptor beta chains below, sequenced in a study of blood T cell repertoires in COVID-19. Sequenced by immunoSEQ multiplex PCR; TCRdb stores in-frame clones only, minus some. The sample has over 14,000 clones; roughly 87% are singletons. The sequenced sample consisted of peripheral blood. These TCRs come from a human donor in a cohort sampled during active COVID-19.

This chain connects TRBV7-2 to TRBJ1-4, with 7 nucleotides matching TRBD1. The CDR3 covers 15 residues. The germline V gene has CDR1 SGHTA and CDR2 FQGNSA. The trim removed 5 bases at V and 5 bases at J, leaving 8 bases unmatched. The CDR3 DNA sequence: TGTGCCAGCAGCCCCCGGACAGGACGAAATGAAAAACTGTTTTTT. Its protein is CASSPRTGRNEKLFF.

The rearrangement links TRBV4-2 to TRBJ2-7, with 8 bases aligning to TRBD2. The germline V gene encodes CDR1 LGHNA and CDR2 YNFKEQ. The CDR3 is made up of 15 amino acids. The V segment lost 7 bases and the J segment 5 bases; nucleotides outside the gene matches: 13. The CDR3 region is CASNRAGLDSDEQYF. CDR3 bases: TGTGCCAGCAACCGAGCGGGACTAGATTCCGACGAGCAGTACTTC.

This clone is judged medium-sized. The CDR3 nucleotides read TGTGCCAGCAGCTTGGGACAGGCCATGGCGCAGTACTTC. The encoded protein is CASSLGQAMAQYF. V and J are TRBV11-2 and TRBJ2-7; TRBD1 agrees at 8 bases. Unmatched junction bases numbered 7, after V lost 3 bases and J lost 9 bases. The CDR3 has 13 amino acids. Germline V gives CDR1 SGHAT, CDR2 FQNNGV.

The J gene is TRBJ1-1, the V gene TRBV2; D not certain. CDR3 size: 13 residues. From germline, CDR1 is SNHLY and CDR2 FYNNEI. V lost 4 bases and J 4 bases, leaving 10 bases between the germline ends. CDR3 protein: CASSVLEATEAFF. CDR3 DNA: TGTGCCAGCAGTGTGCTGGAGGCCACTGAAGCTTTCTTT.

The chain employs TRBV7-6 and TRBJ2-3; 8 bases line up with TRBD1. V was clipped by 5 bases and J by 5 bases; unmatched bases: 12. Looked up from germline, CDR1 is SGHVS and CDR2 is FNYEAQ. The CDR3 sequence is 16 residues long. CDR3 amino acids: CASSPGTGSFLDTQYF. In DNA, the CDR3 is TGTGCCAGCAGCCCCGGGACAGGTAGCTTTTTAGATACGCAGTATTTT.

The chain combines TRBV6-5 with TRBJ1-6, with D perhaps TRBD1 (5 bases). The germline V and J ends were trimmed by 6 bases and 8 bases, with 11 bases remaining between them. Germline values: CDR1 MNHEY, CDR2 SVGAGI. The CDR3 runs to 13 residues. The CDR3 spells CASRGHQYSPLHF. The CDR3, as DNA: TGTGCCAGCAGAGGACACCAATATTCACCCCTCCACTTT.

The CDR3 region is CASLPGQGFVAFF. The CDR3 DNA follows: TGTGCCAGCTTACCGGGACAGGGTTTCGTAGCTTTCTTT. The V call is TRBV18, the J call TRBJ1-1; 9 nucleotides agree with TRBD1. The V gene's germline CDR1 is KGHSH and CDR2 LQKENI. Trimming removed 7 bases from V and 10 bases from J; junction bases left unmatched: 10. The length of the CDR3 is 13 residues.

The chain uses TRBV27 and TRBJ2-1; TRBD2 matches at 7 bases. Germline V gives CDR1 MNHEY, CDR2 SMNVEV (reference sequence). The length of the CDR3 is 17 residues. V shed 6 bases and J 0 bases; nucleotides not matched to a gene: 11. The CDR3 is CASRTSPSGSSYNEQFF. Written as DNA, the CDR3 is TGTGCCAGCAGAACCTCTCCTAGCGGAAGCTCCTACAATGAGCAGTTCTTC.

The CDR3 DNA sequence: TGTGCCAGCAGCCATCTAGCGGGAGCGGGAGAGCAGTACTTC. Translation gives CASSHLAGAGEQYF. The chain joins TRBV14 to TRBJ2-7, with 10 bases that match TRBD2. Germline CDR1 SGHDN, CDR2 FVKESK. V was pared by 3 bases and J by 7 bases, with 6 bases of the junction left unmatched. The CDR3 spans 14 residues.

This chain uses TRBV6-2 or TRBV6-3 with TRBJ2-1, with D unresolved. Germline values: CDR1 MNHEY, CDR2 SVGEGT. V was trimmed by 4 bases and J by 8 bases, leaving 9 bases between them. CDR3 size: 12 residues. The CDR3 here is CASSSSVHEQFF. The CDR3, as DNA: TGTGCCAGCAGTTCATCGGTACATGAGCAGTTCTTC.

The rearrangement links TRBV6-6 to TRBJ1-4; no definite D call. V was clipped by 8 bases and J by 1 base, with 2 bases between them. From germline, CDR1 is MNHNY and CDR2 SVGAGI (reference sequence). The CDR3 consists of 11 residues. CDR3 sequence reads: CASRTNEKLFF. The CDR3 DNA follows: TGTGCCAGCCGAACTAATGAAAAACTGTTTTTT.

The V call is TRBV5-4, the J call TRBJ1-6; D is ambiguous. Deletions cut 0 bases from V and 7 bases from J, with 11 bases between. The CDR3 covers 15 residues. Germline loops: CDR1 SGHNT, CDR2 YYREEE (reference sequence). The CDR3 DNA reads as TGTGCCAGCAGCTTGGCCCTAGGTAGCAATTCACCCCTCCACTTT. Translation gives CASSLALGSNSPLHF.

V usage is TRBV10-3 and J usage is TRBJ2-5; a possible D gene is TRBD2 (5 bases). Trimming left V 3 bases short and J 5 bases short, with 10 bases between. The CDR3 covers 13 residues. Germline CDR1 and CDR2: ENHRY and SYGVKD. CDR3 protein: CAISDPSYETQYF. CDR3 bases: TGTGCCATCAGTGACCCTAGCTATGAGACCCAGTACTTC.

The rearrangement links TRBV20-1 to TRBJ2-1, with 10 nucleotides matching TRBD2. V lost 3 bases and J lost 1; bases outside the gene matches: 12. Per the germline V gene, CDR1 is DFQATT and CDR2 is SNEGSKA (reference sequence). The length of the CDR3 is 18 residues. The CDR3 spells CSASFEREGLLSYNEQFF. The CDR3 nucleotides are TGCAGTGCTAGTTTTGAGCGGGAGGGCCTTTTATCCTACAATGAGCAGTTCTTC.

The chain links TRBV28 to TRBJ1-2, with 11 bases matching TRBD1. Trimming took 6 bases from V and 2 from J; bases not matched to a gene: 8. Germline V lookup: CDR1 MDHEN, CDR2 SYDVKM. The CDR3 is 16 amino acids. CDR3 sequence (DNA): TGTGCCAGCAGACTGGACAGGGGGCGCACGAACTATGGCTACACCTTC. Protein: CASRLDRGRTNYGYTF.

This chain joins TRBV6-1 and TRBJ1-5; 7 bases map to TRBD1. Germline assignment: CDR1 MNHNS and CDR2 SASEGT. With V trimmed by 2 bases and J by 9 bases, 10 bases remained unmatched. CDR3 length equals 15 residues. CDR3 bases: TGTGCCAGCAGTGAATGGACAGGAAGTTATGGGCCCCAGCATTTT. This encodes CASSEWTGSYGPQHF.

The J gene is TRBJ2-1, the V gene TRBV6-4; 12 positions match TRBD1. This CDR3 region has 16 residues. CDR1 is MRHNA and CDR2 is SNTAGT in the germline V gene. V gave up 5 bases and J gave up 7 bases; unmatched junction bases: 9. CDR3 nucleotides: TGTGCCAGCAGTTCCACGGGACAGGGGGCGCTTAATGAGCAGTTCTTC. This translates into CASSSTGQGALNEQFF.

The genes are TRBV24-1 and TRBJ2-7, with D tentatively TRBD1 (7 bases). Trimming took 2 bases from V and 3 from J, leaving 13 bases between them. CDR3 length: 15 residues. The germline gives CDR1 KGHDR, CDR2 SFDVKD. Here the CDR3 DNA reads TGTGCCACCAGTGATTCCCGACAGGGAGGCTACGAGCAGTACTTC. This translates into CATSDSRQGGYEQYF.

The V gene is TRBV4-1, the J gene TRBJ2-7; 10 bases align to TRBD1. After removal of 3 bases from V and 4 bases from J, the junction contained 3 bases not matched to a gene. The CDR3 spans 14 residues. In germline, CDR1 is MGHRA, CDR2 YSYEKL. This chain's CDR3 is CASSQTGQGYEQYF. The CDR3 DNA reads as TGCGCCAGCAGCCAGACGGGACAGGGGTACGAGCAGTACTTC.

The chain is built from TRBV18 and TRBJ2-7, with 9 nucleotides matching TRBD2. CDR3 length: 14 residues. From germline, CDR1 is KGHSH and CDR2 LQKENI. With 3 bases clipped from V and 1 base from J, the junction kept 1 base outside the gene matches. The DNA of the CDR3 is TGTGCCAGCTCACCCGCGGGAGGGTCCTACGAGCAGTACTTC. This gives the protein CASSPAGGSYEQYF.

V and J are TRBV12-3 or TRBV12-4 and TRBJ2-1, with no clear D. The CDR3 length is 11 residues. Between the trimmed V and J ends, which lost 4 bases and 8 bases, there was a span of 6 bases. The chain's CDR3 is CASSSFYEQFF. DNA for the CDR3: TGTGCCAGCAGTTCTTTCTATGAGCAGTTCTTC.